This T cell receptor beta chain was identified during a study of human T cells and chemical hapten exposure. Whole-study context: Application of 0.01% DPC to the upper back was done by patch test, with a reading at 6 days. Affected patients, primarily female, had alopecia areata, totalis or universalis.

TCRdb reprocessed the RACE reads via MiXCR and lists one record per CDR3 protein. The table has 45,000 to 65,000 distinct CDR3 sequences, 8% to 10% seen once. Time point specified: pre-sensitization, week 0. Described treatment: therapeutic diphenylcyclopropenone sensitization with weekly scalp DPC. The total RNA was obtained from whole blood that was not fractionated. This clonotype was seen once. Its specificity is not known. Findings and limits, study-wide: Patch test score showed a positive correlation with PT1 expanded TCR counts.

With 0 bases removed from V and 3 bases from J, the gap between germline ends came to 7 bases. Germline CDR1 SGHRS, CDR2 YFSETQ. The CDR3 is made up of 14 amino acids. The V and J genes are TRBV5-1 and TRBJ1-3; D is unresolved. The TCR was taken from a man in his forties with alopecia areata. Some clones in this sample may be carry-over from other donors' samples. Sequencing was performed on whole blood, taken in connection with sensitization to the hapten diphenylcyclopropenone (DPC). The CDR3 DNA reads as TGCGCCAGCAGCTTGGCCGGGGTTGGAAACACCATATATTTT. Encoded protein: CASSLAGVGNTIYF. The variable domain in full, with the rest retrieved from reference TRBV5-1 and TRBJ1-3, is KAGVTQTPRYLIKTRGQQVTLSCSPISGHRSVSWYQQTPGQGLQFLFEYFSETQRNKGNFPGRFSGRQFSNSRSEMNVSTLELGDSALYLCASSLAGVGNTIYFGEGSWLTVV.